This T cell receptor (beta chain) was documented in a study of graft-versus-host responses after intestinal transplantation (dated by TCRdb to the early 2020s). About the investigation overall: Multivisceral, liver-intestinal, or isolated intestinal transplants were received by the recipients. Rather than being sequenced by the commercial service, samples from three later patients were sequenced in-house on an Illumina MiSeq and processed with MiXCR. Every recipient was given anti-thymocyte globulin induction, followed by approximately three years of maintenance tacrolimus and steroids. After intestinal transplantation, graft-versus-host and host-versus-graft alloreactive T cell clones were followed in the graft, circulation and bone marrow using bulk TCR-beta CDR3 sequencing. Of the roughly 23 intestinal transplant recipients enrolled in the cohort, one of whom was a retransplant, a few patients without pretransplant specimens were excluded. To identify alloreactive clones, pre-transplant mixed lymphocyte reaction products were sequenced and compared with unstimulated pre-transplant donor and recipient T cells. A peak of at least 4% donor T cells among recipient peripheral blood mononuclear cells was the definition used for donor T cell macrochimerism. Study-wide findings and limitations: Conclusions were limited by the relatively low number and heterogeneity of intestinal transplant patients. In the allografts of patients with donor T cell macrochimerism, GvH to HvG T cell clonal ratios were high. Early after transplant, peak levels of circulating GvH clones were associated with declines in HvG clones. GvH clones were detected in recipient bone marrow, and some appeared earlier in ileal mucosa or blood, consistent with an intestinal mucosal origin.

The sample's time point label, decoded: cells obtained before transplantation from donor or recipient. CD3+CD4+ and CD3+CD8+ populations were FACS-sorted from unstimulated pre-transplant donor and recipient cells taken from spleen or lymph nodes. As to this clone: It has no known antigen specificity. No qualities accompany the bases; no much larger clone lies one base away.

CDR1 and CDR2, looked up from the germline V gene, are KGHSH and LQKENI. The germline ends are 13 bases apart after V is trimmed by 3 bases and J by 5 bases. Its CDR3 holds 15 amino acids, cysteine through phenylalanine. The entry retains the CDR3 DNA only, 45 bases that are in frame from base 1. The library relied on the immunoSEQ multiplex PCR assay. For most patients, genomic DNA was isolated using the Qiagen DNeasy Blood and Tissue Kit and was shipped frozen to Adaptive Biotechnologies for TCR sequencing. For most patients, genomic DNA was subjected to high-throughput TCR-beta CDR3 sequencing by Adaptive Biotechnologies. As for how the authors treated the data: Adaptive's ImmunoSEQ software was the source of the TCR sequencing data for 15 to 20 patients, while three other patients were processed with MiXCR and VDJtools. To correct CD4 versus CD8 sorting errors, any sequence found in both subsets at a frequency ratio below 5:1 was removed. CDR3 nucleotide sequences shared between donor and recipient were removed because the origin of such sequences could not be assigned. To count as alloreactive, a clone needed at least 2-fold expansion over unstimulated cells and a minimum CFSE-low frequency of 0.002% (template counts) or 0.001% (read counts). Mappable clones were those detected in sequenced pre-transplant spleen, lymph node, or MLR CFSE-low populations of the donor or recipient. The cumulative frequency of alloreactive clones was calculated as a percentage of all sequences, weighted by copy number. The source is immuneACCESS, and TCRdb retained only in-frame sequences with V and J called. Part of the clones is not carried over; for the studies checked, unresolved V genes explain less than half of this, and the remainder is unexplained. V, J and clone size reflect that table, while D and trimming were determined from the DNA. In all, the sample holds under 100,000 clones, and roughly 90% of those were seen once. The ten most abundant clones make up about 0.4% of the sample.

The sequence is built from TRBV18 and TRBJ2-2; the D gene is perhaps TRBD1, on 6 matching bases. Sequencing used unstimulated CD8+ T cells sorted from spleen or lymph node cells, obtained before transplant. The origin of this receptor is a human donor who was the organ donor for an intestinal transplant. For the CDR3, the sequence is CASSPVDRTTGELFF. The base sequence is TGTGCCAGCTCACCCGTCGACAGGACTACCGGGGAGCTGTTTTTT.